This paragraph reports one TCR beta chain. Its antigen is unknown. Data came from immunoSEQ multiplex PCR; TCRdb stores just in-frame clones and leaves some out. Of tens of thousands of clones listed, roughly 92% are singletons. The data belong to a study of chemoradiotherapy in HPV16-positive cancers. General observations from the study: During treatment, candidate HPV-specific clones and E7-related motifs expanded in tumor.

The germline CDR1 and CDR2 sequences are SGHRS and YFSETQ. The CDR3 sequence is 13 residues long. The V gene lost 6 bases and the J gene lost 3 bases, with 9 bases spanning the gap. The material was blood, obtained from a patient who underwent chemoradiotherapy. The receptor comes from a human donor with HPV-associated anogenital cancer. The V call is TRBV5-1, the J call TRBJ1-4, with D possibly matching TRBD1 (6 bases). CDR3 DNA sequence: TGCGCCAGCACGGACAGCCCTAATGAAAAACTGTTTTTT. Translated, it gives CASTDSPNEKLFF.